Detailed here is one TCR beta chain. The sample is drawn from a study of blood T cell repertoires in COVID-19. Generated by immunoSEQ multiplex PCR, the TCRdb table keeps only in-frame clones and is missing some. The sample shows over 130,000 clones, 75% to 85% of them seen only once. This CDR3 comprises 13 residues. Germline lookup yields CDR1 SGHRS and CDR2 YFSETQ. V was shortened by 3 bases and J by 2 bases, with 8 bases between the two germline ends. The chain recombines TRBV5-1 with TRBJ2-5; TRBD1 is a possible D gene (5 bases). Sequenced sample: peripheral blood. The sequence came from a man in his fifties with acute or convalescent COVID-19. CDR3: CASSSAGQETQYF. In nucleotides, the CDR3 is TGCGCCAGCAGCTCCGCAGGGCAAGAGACCCAGTACTTC.